Reported below is one TCR beta chain. The source of the sample is a study of blood T cell repertoires in COVID-19. The overall study: Spain, Italy and the United States supplied samples that represented acute and convalescent COVID-19. T cells, B-cell-depleted T cells, or PBMCs supplied cDNA or gDNA.

The CDR3 loop spans 14 amino acids. Produced via immunoSEQ multiplex PCR; TCRdb's table is partial and in-frame only. The repertoire holds roughly 200,000 clones, 82% seen once, with around 8% in the top ten. This clonotype originated in a woman aged 55-69 years with COVID-19, enrolled during active disease. The source material was peripheral blood. The chain joins TRBV21-1 to TRBJ1-4; the tabulated D call, TRBD1, remains unverified against the DNA. TRBV21-1 constitutes a pseudogene. CDR3 DNA sequence: TGTGCCAGCAGCAATACAGGGCGTAACGAAAAACTGTTTTTT. It encodes CASSNTGRNEKLFF.